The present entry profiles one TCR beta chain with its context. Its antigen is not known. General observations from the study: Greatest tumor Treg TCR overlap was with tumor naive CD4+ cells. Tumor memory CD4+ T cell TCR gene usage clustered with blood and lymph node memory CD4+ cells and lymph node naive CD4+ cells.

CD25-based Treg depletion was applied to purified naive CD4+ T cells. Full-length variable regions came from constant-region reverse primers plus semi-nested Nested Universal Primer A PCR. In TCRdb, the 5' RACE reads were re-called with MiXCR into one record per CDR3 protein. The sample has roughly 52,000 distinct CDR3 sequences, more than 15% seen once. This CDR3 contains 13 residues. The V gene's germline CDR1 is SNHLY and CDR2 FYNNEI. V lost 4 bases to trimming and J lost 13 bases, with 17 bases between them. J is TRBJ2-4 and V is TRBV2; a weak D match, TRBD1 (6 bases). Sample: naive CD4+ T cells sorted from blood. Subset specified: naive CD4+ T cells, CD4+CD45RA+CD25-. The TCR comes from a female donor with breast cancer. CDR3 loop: CASSGTTGSRQYF. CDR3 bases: TGTGCCAGCAGTGGAACGACAGGCTCCAGGCAGTACTTC.